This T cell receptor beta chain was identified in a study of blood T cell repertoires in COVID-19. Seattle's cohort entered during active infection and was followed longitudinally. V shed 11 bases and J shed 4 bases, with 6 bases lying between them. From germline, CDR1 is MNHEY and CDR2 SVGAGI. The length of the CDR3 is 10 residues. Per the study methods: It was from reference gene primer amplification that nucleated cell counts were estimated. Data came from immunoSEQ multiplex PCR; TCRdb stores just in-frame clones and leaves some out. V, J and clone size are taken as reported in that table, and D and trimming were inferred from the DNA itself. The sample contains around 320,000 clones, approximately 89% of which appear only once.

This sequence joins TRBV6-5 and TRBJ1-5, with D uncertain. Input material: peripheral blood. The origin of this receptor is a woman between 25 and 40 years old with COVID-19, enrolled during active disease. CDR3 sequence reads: CAWTNQPQHF. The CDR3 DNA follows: TGTGCCTGGACTAATCAGCCCCAGCATTTT.